This T cell receptor (beta chain) emerged from a study of T cells after yellow fever vaccination. Findings and limits, study-wide: Most clones from primary vaccination were detected again post-booster (around 95% CD4, approximately 90% CD8). The secondary T-cell response peaked on day 5, not day 15, but was weaker.

TCRdb recomputed calls from the 5' RACE reads with MiXCR, one row per CDR3 protein. The sample gives 300,000 to 400,000 distinct CDR3 sequences, around 13% of which show up once; 2.5% to 3.5% is in the top ten. Germline CDR1 reads SGDLS; CDR2 reads YYNGEE. This CDR3 spans 15 amino acids. After removal of 4 bases from V and 1 base from J, the junction contained 4 bases not matched to a gene. Notes on this clonotype: The antigen is undetermined.

The chain joins TRBV9 to TRBJ1-2; 10 bases map to TRBD1. The sequence derives from a young man who received the YFV17D yellow fever vaccine. The starting material was CD4+ T cells sorted from PBMCs, obtained 15 days after the yellow fever booster vaccination. The CDR3 nucleotides read TGTGCCAGCAGCCCGACAGGGGGCAATAACTATGGCTACACCTTC. The encoded protein is CASSPTGGNNYGYTF.